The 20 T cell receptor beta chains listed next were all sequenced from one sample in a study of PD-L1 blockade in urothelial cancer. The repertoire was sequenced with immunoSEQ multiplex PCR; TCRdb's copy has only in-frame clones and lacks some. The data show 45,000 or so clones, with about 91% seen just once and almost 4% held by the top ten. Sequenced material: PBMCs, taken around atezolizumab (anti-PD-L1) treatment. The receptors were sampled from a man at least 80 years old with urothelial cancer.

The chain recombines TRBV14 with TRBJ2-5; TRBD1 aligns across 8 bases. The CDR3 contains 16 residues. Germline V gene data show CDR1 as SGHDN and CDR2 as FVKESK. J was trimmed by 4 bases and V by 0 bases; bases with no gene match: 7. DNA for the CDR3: TGTGCCAGCAGCCAAGATCCGACAGGGGCAGCAGAGACCCAGTACTTC. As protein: CASSQDPTGAAETQYF.

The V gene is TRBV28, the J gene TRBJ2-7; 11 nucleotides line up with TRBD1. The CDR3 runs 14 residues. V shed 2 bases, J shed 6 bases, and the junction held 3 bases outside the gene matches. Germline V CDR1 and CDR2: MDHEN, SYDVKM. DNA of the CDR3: TGTGCCAGCAGTTTAAGGACAGGGGGCAGCGAGCAGTACTTC. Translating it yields CASSLRTGGSEQYF.

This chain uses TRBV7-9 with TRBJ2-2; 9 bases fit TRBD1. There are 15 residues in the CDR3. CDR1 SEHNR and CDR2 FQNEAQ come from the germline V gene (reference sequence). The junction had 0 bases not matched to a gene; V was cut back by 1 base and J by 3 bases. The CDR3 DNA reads TGTGCCAGCAGCTTAGGGGACAGGGACACCGGGGAGCTGTTTTTT. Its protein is CASSLGDRDTGELFF.

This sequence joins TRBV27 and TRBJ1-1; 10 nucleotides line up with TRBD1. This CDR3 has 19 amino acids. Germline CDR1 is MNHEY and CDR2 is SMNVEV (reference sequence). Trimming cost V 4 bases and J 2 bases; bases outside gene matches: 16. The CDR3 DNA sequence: TGTGCCAGCAGTTCGCCGGGACAGGGGAGGTTGTGGGGCAACACTGAAGCTTTCTTT. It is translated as CASSSPGQGRLWGNTEAFF.

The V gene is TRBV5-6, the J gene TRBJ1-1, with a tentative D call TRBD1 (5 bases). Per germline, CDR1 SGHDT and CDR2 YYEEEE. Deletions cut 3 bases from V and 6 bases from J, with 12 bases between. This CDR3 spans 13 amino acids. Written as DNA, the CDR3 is TGTGCCAGCAGCTGGGGGGGGAGGCCTGAAGCTTTCTTT. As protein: CASSWGGRPEAFF.

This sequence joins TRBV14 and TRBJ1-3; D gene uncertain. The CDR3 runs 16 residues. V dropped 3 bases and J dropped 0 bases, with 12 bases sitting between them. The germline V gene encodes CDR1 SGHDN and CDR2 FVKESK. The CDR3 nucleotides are TGTGCCAGCAGCCAGTCAGCGGTCCTCTCTGGAAACACCATATATTTT. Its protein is CASSQSAVLSGNTIYF.

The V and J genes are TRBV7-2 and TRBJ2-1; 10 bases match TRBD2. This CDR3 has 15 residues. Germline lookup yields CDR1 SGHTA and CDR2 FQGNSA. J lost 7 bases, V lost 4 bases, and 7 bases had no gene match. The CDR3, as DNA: TGTGCCAGCAGCTCGCTAGCGGGAGTCGTGAATGAGCAGTTCTTC. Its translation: CASSSLAGVVNEQFF. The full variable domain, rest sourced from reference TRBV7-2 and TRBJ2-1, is GAGVSQSPSNKVTEKGKDVELRCDPISGHTALYWYRQSLGQGLEFLIYFQGNSAPDKSGLPSDRFSAERTGGSVSTLTIQRTQQEDSAVYLCASSSLAGVVNEQFFGPGTRLTVL.

The CDR3 DNA reads TGTGCCAGCAGTTTAGGGTTTGGGACAGGGGAAAAACTTTCCACAGATACGCAGTATTTT. Amino acids: CASSLGFGTGEKLSTDTQYF. The chain links TRBV27 to TRBJ2-3, with 10 positions matching TRBD1. The CDR3 loop spans 20 amino acids. Per the germline V gene, CDR1 is MNHEY and CDR2 is SMNVEV (reference sequence). V gave up 2 bases and J gave up 2 bases; unmatched junction bases: 16.

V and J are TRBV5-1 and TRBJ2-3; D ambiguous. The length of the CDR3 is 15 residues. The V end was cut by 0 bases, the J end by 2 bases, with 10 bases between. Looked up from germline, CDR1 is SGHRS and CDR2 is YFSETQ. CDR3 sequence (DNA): TGCGCCAGCAGCTTGGAGGCTAGACCCACAGATACGCAGTATTTT. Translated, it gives CASSLEARPTDTQYF.

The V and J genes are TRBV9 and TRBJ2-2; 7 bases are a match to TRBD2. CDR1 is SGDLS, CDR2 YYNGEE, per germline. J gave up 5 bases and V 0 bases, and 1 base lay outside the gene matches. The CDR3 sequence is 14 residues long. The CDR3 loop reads CASSVDGGTGELFF. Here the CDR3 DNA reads TGTGCCAGCAGCGTAGACGGGGGGACCGGGGAGCTGTTTTTT.

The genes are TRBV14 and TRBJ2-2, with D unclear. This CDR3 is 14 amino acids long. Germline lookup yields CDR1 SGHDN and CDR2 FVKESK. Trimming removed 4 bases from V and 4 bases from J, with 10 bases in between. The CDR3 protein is CASSPLTGTGELFF. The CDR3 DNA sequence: TGTGCCAGCAGCCCTTTGACGGGCACCGGGGAGCTGTTTTTT. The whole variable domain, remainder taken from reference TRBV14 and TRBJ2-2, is EAGVTQFPSHSVIEKGQTVTLRCDPISGHDNLYWYRRVMGKEIKFLLHFVKESKQDESGMPNNRFLAERTGGTYSTLKVQPAELEDSGVYFCASSPLTGTGELFFGEGSRLTVL.

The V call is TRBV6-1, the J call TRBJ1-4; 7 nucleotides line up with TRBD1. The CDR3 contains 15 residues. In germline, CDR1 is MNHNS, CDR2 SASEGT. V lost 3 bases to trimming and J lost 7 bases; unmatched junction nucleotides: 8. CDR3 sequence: CASSDFRGQGEKLFF. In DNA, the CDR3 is TGTGCCAGCAGTGATTTTAGGGGGCAGGGTGAAAAACTGTTTTTT.

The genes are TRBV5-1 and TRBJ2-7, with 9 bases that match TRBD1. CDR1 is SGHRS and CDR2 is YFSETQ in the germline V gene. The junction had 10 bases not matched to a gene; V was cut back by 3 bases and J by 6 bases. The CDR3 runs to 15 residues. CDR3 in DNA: TGCGCCAGCAGCTCCGGGACAGGGTTATTGGGCGAGCAGTACTTC. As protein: CASSSGTGLLGEQYF.

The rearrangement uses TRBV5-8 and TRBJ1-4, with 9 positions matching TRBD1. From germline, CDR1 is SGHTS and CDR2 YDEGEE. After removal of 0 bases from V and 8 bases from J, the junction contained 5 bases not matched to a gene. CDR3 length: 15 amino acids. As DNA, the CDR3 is TGTGCCAGCAGCTTGGGGACAGGGGAGGACGAAAAACTGTTTTTT. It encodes CASSLGTGEDEKLFF.

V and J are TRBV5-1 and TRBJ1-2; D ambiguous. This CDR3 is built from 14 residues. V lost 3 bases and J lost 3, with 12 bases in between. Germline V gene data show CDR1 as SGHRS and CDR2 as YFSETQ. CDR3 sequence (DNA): TGCGCCAGCAGCTCCCAAACGGGTGACTATGGCTACACCTTC. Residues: CASSSQTGDYGYTF.

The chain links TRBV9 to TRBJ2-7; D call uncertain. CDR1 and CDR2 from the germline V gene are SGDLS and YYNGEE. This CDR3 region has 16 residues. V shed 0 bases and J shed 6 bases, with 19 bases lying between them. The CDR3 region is CASSVDSQPAFGEQYF. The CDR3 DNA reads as TGTGCCAGCAGCGTAGATTCACAGCCCGCTTTTGGCGAGCAGTACTTC.

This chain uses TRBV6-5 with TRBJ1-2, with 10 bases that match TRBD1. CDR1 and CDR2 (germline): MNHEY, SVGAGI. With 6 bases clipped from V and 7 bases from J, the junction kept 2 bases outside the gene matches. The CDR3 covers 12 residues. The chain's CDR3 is CASSRQGAGYTF. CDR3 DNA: TGTGCCAGCAGCCGACAGGGGGCTGGCTACACCTTC.

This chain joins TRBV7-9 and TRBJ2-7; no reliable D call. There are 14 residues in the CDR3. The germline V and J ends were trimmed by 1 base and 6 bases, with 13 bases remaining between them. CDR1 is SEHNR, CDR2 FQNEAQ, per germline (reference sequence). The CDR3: CASSLEVVTGEQYF. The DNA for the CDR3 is TGTGCCAGCAGCTTAGAAGTAGTTACTGGCGAGCAGTACTTC. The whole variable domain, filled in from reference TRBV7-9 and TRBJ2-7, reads DTGVSQNPRHKITKRGQNVTFRCDPISEHNRLYWYRQTLGQGPEFLTYFQNEAQLEKSRLLSDRFSAERPKGSFSTLEIQRTEQGDSAMYLCASSLEVVTGEQYFGPGTRLTVT.

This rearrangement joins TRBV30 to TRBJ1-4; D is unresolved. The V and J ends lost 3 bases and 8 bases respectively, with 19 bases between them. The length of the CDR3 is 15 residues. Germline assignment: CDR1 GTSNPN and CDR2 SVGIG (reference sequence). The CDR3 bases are TGTGCCTGGAGCCGTACGACCCTAGCGGGAGAAAAACTGTTTTTT. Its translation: CAWSRTTLAGEKLFF.

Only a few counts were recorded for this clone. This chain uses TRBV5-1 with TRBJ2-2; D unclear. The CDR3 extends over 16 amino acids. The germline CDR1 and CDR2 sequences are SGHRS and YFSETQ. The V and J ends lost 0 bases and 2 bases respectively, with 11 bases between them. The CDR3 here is CASSLGININTGELFF. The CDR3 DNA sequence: TGCGCCAGCAGCTTGGGAATTAACATAAACACCGGGGAGCTGTTTTTT.